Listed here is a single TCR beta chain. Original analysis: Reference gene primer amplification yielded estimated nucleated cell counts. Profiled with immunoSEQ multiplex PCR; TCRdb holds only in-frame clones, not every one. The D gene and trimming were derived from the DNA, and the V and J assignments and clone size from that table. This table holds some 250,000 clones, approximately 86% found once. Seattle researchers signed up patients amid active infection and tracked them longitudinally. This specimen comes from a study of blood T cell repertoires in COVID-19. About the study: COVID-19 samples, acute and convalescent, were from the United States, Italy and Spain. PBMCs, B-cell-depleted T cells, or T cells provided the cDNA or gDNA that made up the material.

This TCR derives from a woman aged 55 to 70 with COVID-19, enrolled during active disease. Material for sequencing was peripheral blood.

CDR3 loop: CASSHRTSGNTGELFF. CDR3 coding DNA: TGTGCCAGCAGCCACCGGACTAGCGGGAACACCGGGGAGCTGTTTTTT. This chain uses TRBV13 with TRBJ2-2, with TRBD2 identical over 10 bases. Germline trimming cut 5 bases from V and 1 base from J; bases unmatched to any gene: 4. CDR3 length equals 16 residues. Germline CDR1 PRHDT, CDR2 FYEKMQ (reference sequence).